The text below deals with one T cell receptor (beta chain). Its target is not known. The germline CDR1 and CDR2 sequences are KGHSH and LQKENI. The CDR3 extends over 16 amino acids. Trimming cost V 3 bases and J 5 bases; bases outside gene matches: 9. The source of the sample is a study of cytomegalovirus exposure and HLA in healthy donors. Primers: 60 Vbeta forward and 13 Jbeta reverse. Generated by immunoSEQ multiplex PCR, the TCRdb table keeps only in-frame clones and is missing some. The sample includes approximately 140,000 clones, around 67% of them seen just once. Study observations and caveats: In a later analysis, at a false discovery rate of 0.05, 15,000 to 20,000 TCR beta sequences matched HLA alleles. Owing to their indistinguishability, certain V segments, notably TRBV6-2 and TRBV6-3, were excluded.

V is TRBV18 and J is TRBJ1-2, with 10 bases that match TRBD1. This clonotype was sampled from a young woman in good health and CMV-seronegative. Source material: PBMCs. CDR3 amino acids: CASSPRDRGSGYGYTF. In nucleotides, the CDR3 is TGTGCCAGCTCACCCCGGGACAGGGGAAGCGGATATGGCTACACCTTC.